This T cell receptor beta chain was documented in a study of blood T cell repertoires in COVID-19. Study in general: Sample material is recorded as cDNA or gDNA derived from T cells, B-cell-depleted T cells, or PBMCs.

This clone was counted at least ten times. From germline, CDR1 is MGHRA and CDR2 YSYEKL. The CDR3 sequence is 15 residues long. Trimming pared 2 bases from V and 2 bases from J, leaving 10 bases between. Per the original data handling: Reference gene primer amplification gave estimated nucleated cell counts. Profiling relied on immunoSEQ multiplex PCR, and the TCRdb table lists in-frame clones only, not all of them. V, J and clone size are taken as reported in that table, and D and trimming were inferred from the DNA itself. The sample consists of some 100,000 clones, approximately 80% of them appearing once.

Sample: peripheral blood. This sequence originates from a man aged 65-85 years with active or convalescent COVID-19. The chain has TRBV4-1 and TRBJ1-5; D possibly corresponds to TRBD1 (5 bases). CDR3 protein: CASSQMGLGNQPQHF. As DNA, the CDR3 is TGCGCCAGCAGCCAAATGGGGCTGGGCAATCAGCCCCAGCATTTT.